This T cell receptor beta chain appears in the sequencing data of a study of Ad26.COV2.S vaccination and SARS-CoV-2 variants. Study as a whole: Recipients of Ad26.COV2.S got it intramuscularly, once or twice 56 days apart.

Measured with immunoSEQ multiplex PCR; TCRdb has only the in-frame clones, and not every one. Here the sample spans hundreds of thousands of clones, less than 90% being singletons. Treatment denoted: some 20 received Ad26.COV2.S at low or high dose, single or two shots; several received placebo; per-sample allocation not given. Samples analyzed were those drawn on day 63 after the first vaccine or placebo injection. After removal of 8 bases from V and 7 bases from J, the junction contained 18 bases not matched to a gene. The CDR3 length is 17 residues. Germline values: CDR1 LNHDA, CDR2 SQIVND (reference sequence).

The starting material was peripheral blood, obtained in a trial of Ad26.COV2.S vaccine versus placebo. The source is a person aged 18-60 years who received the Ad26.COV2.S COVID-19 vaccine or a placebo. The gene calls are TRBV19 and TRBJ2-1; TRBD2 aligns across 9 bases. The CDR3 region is CASHPLAGAGGSNEQFF. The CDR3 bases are TGTGCCAGTCATCCCCTCGCAGGGGCGGGAGGGAGTAATGAGCAGTTCTTC.